This T cell receptor beta chain was captured in a study of cytomegalovirus exposure and HLA in healthy donors (dated by TCRdb to 2015 to 2018). With regard to the full study: An earlier analysis of a few hundred of the donors reported roughly 300 Gb of sequence data and 95 million to 140 million unique TCR beta sequences obtained from approximately 180 million T cells. Among about 400 genotyped donors of the cohort, an average of around 220,000 unique TCR beta nucleotide sequences was sequenced per donor, of which 15% to 20% were non-productive. In a later analysis, previously published TCR beta repertoires from about 670 donors were re-analyzed and high-resolution HLA genotyping was added so that TCR occurrence patterns could be studied. High-throughput TCR immunosequencing, statistical association of individual TCRs with disease status, and machine learning were combined to predict cytomegalovirus infection status. Four to six DR-DQ haplotypes were handled as single units for association and clustering, since linkage in the cohort was strong. Of the 300 to 500 genotyped donors, 75% to 85% were placed in the genetic ancestry cluster associated with self-reported Caucasian donors. Typing coverage varied by locus: about 620-630 donors for A, B, C, DRB1 and DQB1; around 560 for DQA1; some 610 for DPA1; 450 to 480 for DPB1. The later analysis used no new phenotypic data to find candidate immune exposures, relying instead on TCR beta sequences and their occurrence across donors. Every repertoire in the discovery cohort had been generated on one and the same sequencing platform. Genome-wide SNP genotypes for about 65% of the 666 donors were used in a later genetic analysis, which treated that subset as a discovery cohort. Besides the first cohort of more than 650 subjects, a separate validation cohort made up of 120 or so different subjects was used. An earlier analysis of 587 of the donors applied high-throughput TCR beta sequencing to assess whether each TCR beta V gene segment acted as functional or pseudogenic. About 280 gigabases of sequencing data and 80 million or so unique TCR sequences were included in an early release covering 500 to 750 HLA-typed donors. The aim of the study was to test whether cataloging public T cell receptors could identify signatures of past pathogen exposure. The study used immunosequencing to profile the T cell repertoires of several hundred subjects and linked those repertoires to cytomegalovirus serostatus. Alongside the repertoire data, information on donor age, sex, ethnicity and CMV serostatus was compiled. Class I and class II HLA loci were covered by the typing at four-digit resolution. The investigation overall reported the following: Linkage disequilibrium might explain the correlated functional status among segregating V segments, but an unknown experimental factor could not be excluded. A further reported finding was that TCR beta sequences accurately predicted the HLA-A and HLA-B alleles for most subjects in the first cohort. Only TCR beta chains were sequenced in this cohort, and the absence of alpha or paired-chain data limited detectable features. V-gene and J-gene trimming of TCR beta chains was associated with a missense DCLRE1C variant in a later genetic analysis, and the association was replicated in an independent cohort. The study gave a list of about 160 TCR beta chains associated with cytomegalovirus. A later analysis found that TCR association rates varied across HLA loci, with DRB1 alleles showing the most associated TCRs and HLA-C alleles the fewest. Assigning TCR associations to individual alleles was difficult when HLA alleles, especially DR and DQ, strongly co-occurred. An earlier analysis of approximately 500 of the donors showed that most TCR beta V segments appeared in productive rearrangements either about 90% or about 30% of the time, which broadly matched IMGT annotations. The earlier analysis of fewer than 750 of the donors excluded over 15 rarely observed V segments, including chromosome 9 orphons, because counts were too low. Compared with the approximately 700-donor mean, donors in an Asian-associated ancestry cluster had fewer N-insertions in productive TCRs, according to a later genetic analysis. In both the original and validation cohorts, the classifier was reported to diagnose cytomegalovirus status with high specificity and sensitivity. In a later analysis, HLA-associated TCR beta chains showed more clonal expansion and lower generation probabilities than non-associated chains that were equally common. A group of highly shared sequence variants was considered likely to be a technical artifact of the sequencing pipeline. The presence/absence analyses assumed that sequencing depth was roughly uniform across donors, and that assumption may not be true. In vitro tests confirmed that a few of the cytomegalovirus-associated TCR beta chains recognize cytomegalovirus antigens. The only immune exposure information available for the cohort was CMV serostatus. Because HLA typing was missing for some donors at each locus, association tests included only the typed subset. The authors suggested that the approach could potentially be generalized to other disease states and immunological phenotypes. A later analysis found that most CMV-associated TCR beta chains appeared HLA-restricted, with HLA associations seemingly driven largely by CMV exposure. Across donors, most TCR sequences were observed very rarely, whereas some public TCRs were present in many individuals. In a later analysis, around 15,000 TCR beta sequences were associated with specific HLA alleles at a false discovery rate of 0.05. A later analysis reported that several top co-occurrence clusters appeared linked to parvovirus B19, influenza, CMV and Epstein-Barr virus.

The cohort was made up of under 800 healthy bone marrow donors. At the time of sampling, every cohort member was nominally healthy, though immune exposures that went unrecorded were likely present. The donor was CMV seropositive and was included in the group of approximately 310 seropositive cohort members. Each donor provided a peripheral blood sample, and peripheral blood mononuclear cells were used for TCR beta sequencing. Genomic DNA extraction from the blood cell samples was performed with the Qiagen DNeasy Blood Extraction Kit. About this clone: Its binding antigen is unknown.

Library generation was performed with the immunoSEQ multiplex PCR assay. For the multiplex PCR, a mixture combining 60 forward primers for TCR Vbeta segments and 13 reverse primers for TCR Jbeta segments was used. The CDR3 region of rearranged TCR beta genes was amplified from genomic DNA with a multiplex PCR assay. On the Illumina HiSeq System, the amplified TCR beta libraries were sequenced as 87-base-pair reads. In the original analysis: A later analysis tallied 75 million to 95 million unique TCR beta chains across the 666 repertoires, and about 12 million of those chains were shared by two or more donors. Raw reads were error-corrected and collapsed into unique sequences with a nearest-neighbor algorithm that merged closely related sequences to remove PCR and sequencing errors. Alignment of CDR3 sequences to IMGT reference sequences was used to assign V, D and J gene segments. Each retained sequence needed at least a six-nucleotide match to both a V gene segment and a J gene segment. Rearrangements were classified as productive when the CDR3 lacked stop codons and remained in frame with V and J, and all other rearrangements were classified as non-productive. CDR3 was defined by IMGT convention, running from the second conserved V-encoded cysteine to the conserved J-encoded phenylalanine. Sequences without an unambiguous match to a single V gene segment were excluded from the earlier analysis of 500 to 700 of the donors. An earlier analysis of over 450 of the donors classified V segments as functional when productive rearrangements were above 56.7% and as segregating when the standard deviation between donors was above 5%. A statistical classification framework was developed to diagnose cytomegalovirus status using the catalog of TCR beta chain sequences. A later analysis assigned V and J genes by comparing TCR nucleotide sequences with IMGT/GENE-DB human TR gene sequences. In a later analysis, CDR3 sequences and most-parsimonious VDJ recombination scenarios were assigned using the TCRdist pipeline. A later analysis defined each TCR beta chain by its CDR3 amino acid sequence plus V-gene family, and excluded reads lacking a unique V-gene family. A later analysis removed over 500 highly shared, low-generation-probability nucleotide sequences to deal with suspected cross-contamination and a sequencing artifact. For each public chain, a later analysis derived a clonal expansion index from normalized ranks of inferred template counts within each repertoire. In a later analysis, generation probabilities were computed using a VDJ recombination model fitted to out-of-frame rearrangements, and the results were checked against IGoR. In a later analysis, hypergeometric tests were used to score TCR-TCR, TCR-HLA and TCR-CMV co-occurrence, with a repertoire-size bias correction applied to TCR pairs. False discovery rates were estimated in a later analysis by permuting HLA or CMV assignments 20 times. In a later analysis, co-occurring TCRs were grouped using DBSCAN, with TCRdist sequence similarity added in when clustering inside HLA-allele-positive subsets. Repertoires with fewer than 30,000 or more than 120,000 public chains were left out of co-occurrence clustering, as were about 5 repertoires with anomalous nucleotide sharing. TCRdb carries this immuneACCESS record with in-frame sequences only. Its versions omit some clonotypes, under half of them owing to an unresolved V gene in the studies checked, with the rest unexplained. V and J calls and clone size are those listed in that table; D and trimming were worked out from the DNA. In this sample's table one finds around 74,000 clones. Jointly, the top ten make up approximately 14% of the sample.

This TCR derives from a man aged 50-60 years in good health and CMV-seropositive. Sequencing was performed on PBMCs.

DNA sequence: TGCGCCAGCAGCATAACACAGTTAATGAACACCGGGGAGCTGTTTTTT. Translation gives CASSITQLMNTGELFF. Recombination joined TRBV5-1 with TRBJ2-2, with the identity of the D gene unclear. From the cysteine up to the phenylalanine, the CDR3 has a length of 16 residues. Only the CDR3 region is kept as DNA, spanning 48 bases read in frame from base 1. V gives up 4 bases and J gives up 1 base, and the segment between their germline ends measures 14 bases. Reading the germline V gene gives CDR1 SGHRS and CDR2 YFSETQ.